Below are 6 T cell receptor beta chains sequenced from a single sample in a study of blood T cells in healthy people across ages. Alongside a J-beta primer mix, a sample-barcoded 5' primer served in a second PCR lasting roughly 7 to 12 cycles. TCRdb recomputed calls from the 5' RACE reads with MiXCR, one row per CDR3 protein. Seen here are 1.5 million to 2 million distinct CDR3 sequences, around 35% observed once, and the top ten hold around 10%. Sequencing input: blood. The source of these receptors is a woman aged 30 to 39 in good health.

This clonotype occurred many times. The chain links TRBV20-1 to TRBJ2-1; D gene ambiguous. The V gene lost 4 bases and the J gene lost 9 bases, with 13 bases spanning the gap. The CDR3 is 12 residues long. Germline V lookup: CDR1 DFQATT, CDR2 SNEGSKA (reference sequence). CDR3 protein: CSATWVIGEQFF. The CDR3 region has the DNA TGCAGTGCTACGTGGGTAATAGGTGAGCAGTTCTTC.

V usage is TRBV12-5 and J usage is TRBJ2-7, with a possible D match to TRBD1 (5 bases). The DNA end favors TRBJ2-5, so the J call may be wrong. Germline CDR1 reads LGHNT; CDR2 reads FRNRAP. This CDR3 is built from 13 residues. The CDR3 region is CASGSSTEETQYF. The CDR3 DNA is TGTGCTAGTGGTTCATCGACAGAAGAGACCCAGTACTTC.

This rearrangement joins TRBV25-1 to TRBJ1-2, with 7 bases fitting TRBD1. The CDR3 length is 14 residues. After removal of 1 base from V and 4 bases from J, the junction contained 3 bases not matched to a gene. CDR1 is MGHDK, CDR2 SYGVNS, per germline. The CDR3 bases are TGTGCCAGCAGTGAATCCCGGACAGGCTATGGCTACACCTTC. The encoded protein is CASSESRTGYGYTF.

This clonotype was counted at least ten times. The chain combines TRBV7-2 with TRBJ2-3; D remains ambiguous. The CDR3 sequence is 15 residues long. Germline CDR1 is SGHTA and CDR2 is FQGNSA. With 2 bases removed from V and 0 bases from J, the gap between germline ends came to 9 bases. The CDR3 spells CASSLMAVSTDTQYF. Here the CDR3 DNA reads TGTGCCAGCAGCTTAATGGCAGTAAGCACAGATACGCAGTATTTT.

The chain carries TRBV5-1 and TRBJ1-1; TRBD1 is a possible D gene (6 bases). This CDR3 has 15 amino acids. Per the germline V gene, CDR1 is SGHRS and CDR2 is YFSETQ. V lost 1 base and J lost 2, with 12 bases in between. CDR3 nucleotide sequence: TGCGCCAGCAGCTTGCGGGGGCAGGACAACACTGAAGCTTTCTTT. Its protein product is CASSLRGQDNTEAFF.

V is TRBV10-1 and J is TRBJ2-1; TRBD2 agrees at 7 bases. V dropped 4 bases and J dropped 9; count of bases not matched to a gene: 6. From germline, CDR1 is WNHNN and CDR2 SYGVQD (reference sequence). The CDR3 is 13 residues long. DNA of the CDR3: TGCGCCAGCAGTGTCGGGACTATCTCTGAGCAGTTCTTC. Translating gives CASSVGTISEQFF.